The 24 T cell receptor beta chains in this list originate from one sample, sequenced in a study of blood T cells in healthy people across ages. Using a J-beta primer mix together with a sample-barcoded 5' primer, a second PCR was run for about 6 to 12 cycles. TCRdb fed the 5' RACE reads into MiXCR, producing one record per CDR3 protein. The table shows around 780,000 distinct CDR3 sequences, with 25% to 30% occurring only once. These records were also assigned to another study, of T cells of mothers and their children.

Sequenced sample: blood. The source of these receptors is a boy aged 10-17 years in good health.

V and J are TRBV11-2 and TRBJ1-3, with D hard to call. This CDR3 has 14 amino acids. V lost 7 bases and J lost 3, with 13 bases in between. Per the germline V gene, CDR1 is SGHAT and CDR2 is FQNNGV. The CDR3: CASTPAIGGNTIYF. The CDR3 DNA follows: TGTGCCAGCACCCCCGCGATAGGTGGAAACACCATATATTTT.

As DNA, the CDR3 is TGTGCTAGTGGTGGATACGCAGGGCTCAGTACCTACGAGCAGTACTTC. Translated, it gives CASGGYAGLSTYEQYF. The genes are TRBV12-5 and TRBJ2-5; tentatively, D is TRBD1 (5 bases). The DNA end lines up better with TRBJ2-7; the J call may be wrong. The germline V gene encodes CDR1 LGHNT and CDR2 FRNRAP. The CDR3 totals 16 residues.

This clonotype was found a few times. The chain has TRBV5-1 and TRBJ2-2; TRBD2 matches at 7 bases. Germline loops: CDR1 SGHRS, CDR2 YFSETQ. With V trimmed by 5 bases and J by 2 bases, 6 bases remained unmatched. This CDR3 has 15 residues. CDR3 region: CASRPGTTNTGELFF. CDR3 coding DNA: TGCGCCAGCAGACCGGGGACTACCAACACCGGGGAGCTGTTTTTT. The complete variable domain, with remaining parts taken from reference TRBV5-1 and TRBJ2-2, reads KAGVTQTPRYLIKTRGQQVTLSCSPISGHRSVSWYQQTPGQGLQFLFEYFSETQRNKGNFPGRFSGRQFSNSRSEMNVSTLELGDSALYLCASRPGTTNTGELFFGEGSRLTVL.

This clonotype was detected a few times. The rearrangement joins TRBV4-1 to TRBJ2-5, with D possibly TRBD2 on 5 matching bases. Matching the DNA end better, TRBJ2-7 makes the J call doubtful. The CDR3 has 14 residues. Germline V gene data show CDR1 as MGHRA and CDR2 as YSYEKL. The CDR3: CASSQGLIAGEQYF. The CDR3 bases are TGCGCCAGCAGCCAGGGCTTGATCGCGGGCGAGCAGTACTTC.

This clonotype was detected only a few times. CDR3 sequence: CASSPLLGLAPNNEQFF. Written as DNA, the CDR3 is TGTGCCAGCAGTCCCCTTCTAGGACTAGCCCCCAACAATGAGCAGTTCTTC. V gene TRBV28 combines with J gene TRBJ2-5; TRBD2 matches 8 bases. Gene TRBJ2-1 matches the end of the DNA better, so the J call may be wrong. The CDR3 extends over 17 amino acids. Germline V gives CDR1 MDHEN, CDR2 SYDVKM.

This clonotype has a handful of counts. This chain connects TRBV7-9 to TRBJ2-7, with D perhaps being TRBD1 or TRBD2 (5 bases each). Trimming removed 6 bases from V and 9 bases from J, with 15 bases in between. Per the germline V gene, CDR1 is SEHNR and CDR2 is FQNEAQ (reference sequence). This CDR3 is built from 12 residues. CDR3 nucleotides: TGTGCCAGCAGTCTGACGGGGCGCGGGCAGTACTTC. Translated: CASSLTGRGQYF.

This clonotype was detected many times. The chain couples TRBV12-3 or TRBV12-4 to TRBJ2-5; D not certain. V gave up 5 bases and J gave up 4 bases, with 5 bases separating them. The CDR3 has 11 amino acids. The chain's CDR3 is CASSRLETQYF. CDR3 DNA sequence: TGTGCCAGCAGTAGACTAGAGACCCAGTACTTC.

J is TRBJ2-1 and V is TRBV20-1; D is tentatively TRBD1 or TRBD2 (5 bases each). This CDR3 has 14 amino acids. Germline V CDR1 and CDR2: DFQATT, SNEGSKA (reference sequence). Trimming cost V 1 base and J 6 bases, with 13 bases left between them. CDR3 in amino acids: CSARVPGPGNEQFF. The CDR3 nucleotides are TGCAGTGCTAGAGTCCCGGGGCCGGGCAATGAGCAGTTCTTC.

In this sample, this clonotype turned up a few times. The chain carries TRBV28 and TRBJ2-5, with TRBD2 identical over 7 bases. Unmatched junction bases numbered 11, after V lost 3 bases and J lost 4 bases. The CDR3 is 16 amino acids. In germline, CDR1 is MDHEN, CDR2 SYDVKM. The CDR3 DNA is TGTGCCAGCAGTTTTAGACTAGCCGGCTTCCCAGAGACCCAGTACTTC. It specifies CASSFRLAGFPETQYF.

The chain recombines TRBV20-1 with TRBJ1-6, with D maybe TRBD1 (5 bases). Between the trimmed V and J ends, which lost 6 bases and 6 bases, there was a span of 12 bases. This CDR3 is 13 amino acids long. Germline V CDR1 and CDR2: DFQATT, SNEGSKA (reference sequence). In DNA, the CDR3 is TGCAGTGCCAGGACATCTAGTAATTCACCCCTCCACTTT. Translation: CSARTSSNSPLHF.

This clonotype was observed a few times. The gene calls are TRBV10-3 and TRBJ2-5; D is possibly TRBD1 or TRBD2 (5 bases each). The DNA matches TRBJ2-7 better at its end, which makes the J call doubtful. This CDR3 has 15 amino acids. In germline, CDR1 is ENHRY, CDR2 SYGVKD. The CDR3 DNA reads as TGTGCCATCAGTGAGCCCCGGGACGGACCCTACGAGCAGTACTTC. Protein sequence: CAISEPRDGPYEQYF.

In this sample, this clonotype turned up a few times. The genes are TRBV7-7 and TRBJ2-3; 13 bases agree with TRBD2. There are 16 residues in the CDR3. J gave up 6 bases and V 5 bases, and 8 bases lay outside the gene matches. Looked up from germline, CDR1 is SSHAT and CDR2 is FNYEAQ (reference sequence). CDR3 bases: TGTGCCAGCAGCCCTTGGACTAGCGGGGGCCTCGATACGCAGTATTTT. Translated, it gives CASSPWTSGGLDTQYF.

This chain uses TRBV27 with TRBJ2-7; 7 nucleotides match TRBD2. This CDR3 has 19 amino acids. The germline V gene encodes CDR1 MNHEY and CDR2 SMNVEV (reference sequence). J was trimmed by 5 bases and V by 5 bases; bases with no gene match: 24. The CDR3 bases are TGTGCCAGCAGTGCTAGAGGGCGAGACTCGTTCCCGCGGGAGCACGAGCAGTACTTC. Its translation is CASSARGRDSFPREHEQYF.

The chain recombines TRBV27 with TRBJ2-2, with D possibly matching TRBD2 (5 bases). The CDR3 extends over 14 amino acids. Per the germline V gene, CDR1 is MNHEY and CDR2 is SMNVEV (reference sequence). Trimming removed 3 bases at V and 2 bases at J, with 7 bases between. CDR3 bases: TGTGCCAGCAGTTTCGGACTTAACACCGGGGAGCTGTTTTTT. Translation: CASSFGLNTGELFF.

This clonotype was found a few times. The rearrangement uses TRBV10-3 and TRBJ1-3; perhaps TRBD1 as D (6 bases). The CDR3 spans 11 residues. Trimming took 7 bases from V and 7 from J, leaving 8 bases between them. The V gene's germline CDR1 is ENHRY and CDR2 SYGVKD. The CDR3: CAITQGNTIYF. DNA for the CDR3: TGTGCCATCACCCAGGGGAACACCATATATTTT.

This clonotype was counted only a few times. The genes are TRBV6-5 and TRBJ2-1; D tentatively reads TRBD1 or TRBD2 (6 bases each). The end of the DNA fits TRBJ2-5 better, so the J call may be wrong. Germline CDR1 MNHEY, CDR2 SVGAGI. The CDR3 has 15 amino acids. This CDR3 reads CASSRLLGGQETQYF. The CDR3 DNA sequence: TGTGCCAGCAGTAGACTTTTAGGGGGGCAAGAGACCCAGTACTTC.

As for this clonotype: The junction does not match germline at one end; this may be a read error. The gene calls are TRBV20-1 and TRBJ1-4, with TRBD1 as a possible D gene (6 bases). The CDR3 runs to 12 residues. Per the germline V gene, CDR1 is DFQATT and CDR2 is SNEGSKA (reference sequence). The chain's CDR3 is CSGTGSNEKMFF. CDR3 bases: TGCAGTGGAACAGGGTCTAATGAAAAAATGTTTTTT.

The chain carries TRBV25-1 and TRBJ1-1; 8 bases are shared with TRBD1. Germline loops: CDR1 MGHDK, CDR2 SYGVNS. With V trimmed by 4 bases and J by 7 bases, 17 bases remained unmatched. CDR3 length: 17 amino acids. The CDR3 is CASSAHEGQGLSDEAFF. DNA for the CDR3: TGTGCCAGCAGTGCCCATGAAGGACAGGGCCTAAGTGATGAAGCTTTCTTT.

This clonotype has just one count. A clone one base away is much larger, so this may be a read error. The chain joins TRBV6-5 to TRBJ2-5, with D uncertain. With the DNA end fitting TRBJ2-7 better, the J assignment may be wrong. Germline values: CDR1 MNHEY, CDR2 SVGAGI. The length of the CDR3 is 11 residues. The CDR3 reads CASSRDDEQYF. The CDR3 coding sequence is TGTGCCAGCAGCCGAGACGACGAGCAGTACTTC.

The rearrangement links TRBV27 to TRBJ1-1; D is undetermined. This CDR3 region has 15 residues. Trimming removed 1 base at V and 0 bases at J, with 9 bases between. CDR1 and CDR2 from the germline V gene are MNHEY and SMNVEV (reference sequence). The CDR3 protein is CASSLWGPMNTEAFF. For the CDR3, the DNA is TGTGCCAGCAGTTTATGGGGTCCGATGAACACTGAAGCTTTCTTT.

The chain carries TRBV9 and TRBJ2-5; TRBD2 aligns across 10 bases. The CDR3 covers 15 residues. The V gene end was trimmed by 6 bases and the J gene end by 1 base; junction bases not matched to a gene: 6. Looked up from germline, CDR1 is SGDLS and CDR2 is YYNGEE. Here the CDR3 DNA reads TGTGCCAGCAACACCGGGACTAGCGTCCAAGAGACCCAGTACTTC. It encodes CASNTGTSVQETQYF.

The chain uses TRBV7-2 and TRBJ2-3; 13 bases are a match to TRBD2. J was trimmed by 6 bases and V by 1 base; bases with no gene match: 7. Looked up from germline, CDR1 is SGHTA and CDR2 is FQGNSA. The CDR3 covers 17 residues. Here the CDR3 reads CASSLGFTSGGADTQYF. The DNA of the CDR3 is TGTGCCAGCAGCTTAGGCTTTACTAGCGGGGGGGCGGATACGCAGTATTTT.

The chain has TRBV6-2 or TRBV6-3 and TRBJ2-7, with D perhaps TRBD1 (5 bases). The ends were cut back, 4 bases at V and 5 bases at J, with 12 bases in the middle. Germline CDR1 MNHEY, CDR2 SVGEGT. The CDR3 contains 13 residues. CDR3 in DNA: TGTGCCAGCAGTTTTGTAGGGGCCAACGAGCAGTACTTC. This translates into CASSFVGANEQYF.

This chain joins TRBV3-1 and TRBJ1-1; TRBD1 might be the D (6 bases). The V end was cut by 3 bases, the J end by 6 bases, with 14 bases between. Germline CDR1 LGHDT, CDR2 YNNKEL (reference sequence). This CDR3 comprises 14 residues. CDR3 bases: TGTGCCAGCAGCCAGCAGGGGACCTCAGCTGAAGCTTTCTTT. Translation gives CASSQQGTSAEAFF.